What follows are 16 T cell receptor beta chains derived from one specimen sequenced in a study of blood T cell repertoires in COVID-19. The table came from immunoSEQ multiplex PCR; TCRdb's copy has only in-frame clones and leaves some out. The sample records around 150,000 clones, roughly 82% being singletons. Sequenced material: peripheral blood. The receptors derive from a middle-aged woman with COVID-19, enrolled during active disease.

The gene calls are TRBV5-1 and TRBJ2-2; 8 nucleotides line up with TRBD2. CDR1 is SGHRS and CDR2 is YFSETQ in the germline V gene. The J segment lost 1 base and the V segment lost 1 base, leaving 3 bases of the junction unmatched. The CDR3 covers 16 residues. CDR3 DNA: TGCGCCAGCAGCTTGTCGACTAGCGAGAACACCGGGGAGCTGTTTTTT. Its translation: CASSLSTSENTGELFF.

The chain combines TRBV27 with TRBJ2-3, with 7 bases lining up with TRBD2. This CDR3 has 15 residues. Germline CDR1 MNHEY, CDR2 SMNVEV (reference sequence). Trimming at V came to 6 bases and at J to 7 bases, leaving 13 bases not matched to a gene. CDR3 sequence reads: CASRLMVLAVNTQYF. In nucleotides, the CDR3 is TGTGCCAGCAGATTAATGGTCCTAGCGGTGAATACGCAGTATTTT.

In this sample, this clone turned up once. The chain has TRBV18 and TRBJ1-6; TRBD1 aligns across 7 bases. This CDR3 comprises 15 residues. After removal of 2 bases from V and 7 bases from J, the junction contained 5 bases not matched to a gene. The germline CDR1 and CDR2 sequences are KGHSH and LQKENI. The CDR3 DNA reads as TGTGCCAGCTCACCAAGGGCAGGGGGGAATTCACCCCTCCACTTT. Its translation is CASSPRAGGNSPLHF.

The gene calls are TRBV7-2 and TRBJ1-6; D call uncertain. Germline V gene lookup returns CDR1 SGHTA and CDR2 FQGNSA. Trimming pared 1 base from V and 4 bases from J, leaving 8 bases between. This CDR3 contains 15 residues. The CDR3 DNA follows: TGTGCCAGCAGCTTAGTCGCTCAGTATAATTCACCCCTCCACTTT. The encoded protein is CASSLVAQYNSPLHF.

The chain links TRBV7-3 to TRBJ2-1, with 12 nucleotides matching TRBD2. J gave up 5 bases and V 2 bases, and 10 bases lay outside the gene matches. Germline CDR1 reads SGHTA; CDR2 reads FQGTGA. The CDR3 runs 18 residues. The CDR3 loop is CASSLRPPLAGGNNEQFF. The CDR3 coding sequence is TGTGCCAGCAGCTTACGACCACCGCTAGCGGGGGGGAACAATGAGCAGTTCTTC.

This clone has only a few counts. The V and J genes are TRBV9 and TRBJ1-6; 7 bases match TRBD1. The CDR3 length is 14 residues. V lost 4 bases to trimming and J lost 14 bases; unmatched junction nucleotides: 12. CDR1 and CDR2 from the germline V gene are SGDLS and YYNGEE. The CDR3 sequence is CASSPRQGQEALHF. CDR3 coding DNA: TGTGCCAGCAGCCCCCGACAGGGCCAGGAGGCCCTCCACTTT.

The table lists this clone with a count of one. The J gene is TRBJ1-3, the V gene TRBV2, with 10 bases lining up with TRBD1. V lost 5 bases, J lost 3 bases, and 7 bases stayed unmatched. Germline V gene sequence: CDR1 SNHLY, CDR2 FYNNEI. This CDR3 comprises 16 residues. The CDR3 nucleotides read TGTGCCAGCAGTTTGGGACAGGGGAGAGGTGGAAACACCATATATTTT. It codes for CASSLGQGRGGNTIYF.

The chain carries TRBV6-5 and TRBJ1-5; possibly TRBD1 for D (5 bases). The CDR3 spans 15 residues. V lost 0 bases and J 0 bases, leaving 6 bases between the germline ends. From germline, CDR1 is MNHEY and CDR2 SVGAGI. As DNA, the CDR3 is TGTGCCAGCAGTTACTCGGACAATAGCAATCAGCCCCAGCATTTT. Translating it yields CASSYSDNSNQPQHF.

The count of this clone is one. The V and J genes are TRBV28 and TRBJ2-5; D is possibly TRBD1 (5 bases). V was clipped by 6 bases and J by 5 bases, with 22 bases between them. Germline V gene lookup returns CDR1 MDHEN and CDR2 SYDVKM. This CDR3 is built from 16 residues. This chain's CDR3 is CASRSYAGIGRETQYF. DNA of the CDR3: TGTGCCAGCAGGTCTTATGCAGGGATCGGACGGGAGACCCAGTACTTC.

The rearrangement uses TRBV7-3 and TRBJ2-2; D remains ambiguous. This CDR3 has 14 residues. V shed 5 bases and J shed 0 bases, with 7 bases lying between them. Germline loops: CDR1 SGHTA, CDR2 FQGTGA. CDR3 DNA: TGTGCCAGCAGCGCCCAGGCGAACACCGGGGAGCTGTTTTTT. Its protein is CASSAQANTGELFF.

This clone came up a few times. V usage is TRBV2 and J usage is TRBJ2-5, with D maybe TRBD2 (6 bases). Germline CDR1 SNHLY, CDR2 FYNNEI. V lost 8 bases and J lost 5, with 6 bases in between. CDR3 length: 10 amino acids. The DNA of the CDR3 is TGTGCCAGCGGAGGGGAGACCCAGTACTTC. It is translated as CASGGETQYF.

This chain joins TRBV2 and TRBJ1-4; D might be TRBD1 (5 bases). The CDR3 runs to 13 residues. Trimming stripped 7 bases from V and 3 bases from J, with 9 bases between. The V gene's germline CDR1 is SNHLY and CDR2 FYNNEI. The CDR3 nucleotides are TGTGCCAGCACGCGACAGCCTAATGAAAAACTGTTTTTT. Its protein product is CASTRQPNEKLFF.

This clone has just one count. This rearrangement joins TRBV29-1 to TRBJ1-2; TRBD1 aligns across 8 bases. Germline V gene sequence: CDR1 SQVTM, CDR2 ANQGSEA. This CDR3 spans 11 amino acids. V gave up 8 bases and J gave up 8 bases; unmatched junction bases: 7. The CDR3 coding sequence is TGCAGCCTGGCAGGGGGCGAAGGCTACACCTTC. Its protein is CSLAGGEGYTF.

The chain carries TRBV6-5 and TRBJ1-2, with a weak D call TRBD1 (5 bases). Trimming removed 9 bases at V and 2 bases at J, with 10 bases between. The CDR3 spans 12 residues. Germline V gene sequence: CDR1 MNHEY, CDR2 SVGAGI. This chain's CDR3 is CASQGGNYGYTF. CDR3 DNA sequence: TGTGCCAGTCAGGGCGGCAACTATGGCTACACCTTC.

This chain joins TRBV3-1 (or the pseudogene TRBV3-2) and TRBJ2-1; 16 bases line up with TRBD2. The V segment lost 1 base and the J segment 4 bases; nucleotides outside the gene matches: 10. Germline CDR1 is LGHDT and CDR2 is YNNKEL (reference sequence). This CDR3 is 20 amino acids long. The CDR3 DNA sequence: TGTGCCAGCAGCCAAGGGACGGGACTAGCGGGGGGGCCGACTTACAATGAGCAGTTCTTC. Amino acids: CASSQGTGLAGGPTYNEQFF.

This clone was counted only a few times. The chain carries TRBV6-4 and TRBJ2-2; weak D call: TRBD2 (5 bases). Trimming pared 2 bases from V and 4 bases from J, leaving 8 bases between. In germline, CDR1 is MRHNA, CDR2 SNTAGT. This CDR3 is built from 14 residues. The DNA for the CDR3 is TGTGCCAGCAGTGACCCAACTAGCACCGGGGAGCTGTTTTTT. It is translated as CASSDPTSTGELFF.